The 2 T cell receptor beta chains presented below share a single source sample, sequenced in a study of T cell responses to AZD1222 COVID-19 vaccine. Generated by immunoSEQ multiplex PCR, the TCRdb table keeps only in-frame clones and is missing some. The data show approximately 130,000 clones, about nine tenths seen once. Material: peripheral blood, obtained 28 days after the second dose of the MenACWY control vaccine. The receptors were sampled from an adult who received the MenACWY meningococcal vaccine as a control.

In regard to this clone: Different DNA sequences within this sample yield the same CDR3. The chain links TRBV11-2 to TRBJ2-1, with TRBD2 identical over 9 bases. The junction had 1 base not matched to a gene; V was cut back by 1 base and J by 9 bases. The CDR3 consists of 13 residues. Germline loops: CDR1 SGHAT, CDR2 FQNNGV. The CDR3 coding sequence is TGTGCCAGCAGCTTAGGGCGGGGGGGTGAGCAGTTCTTC. Amino acid sequence: CASSLGRGGEQFF.

The J gene is TRBJ2-2, the V gene TRBV5-1; possible D gene TRBD1, 5 bases. Germline V gene lookup returns CDR1 SGHRS and CDR2 YFSETQ. The CDR3 extends over 14 amino acids. Trimming stripped 1 base from V and 8 bases from J, with 12 bases between. Here the CDR3 reads CASSLSQGSGELFF. In nucleotides, the CDR3 is TGCGCCAGCAGCTTGAGCCAGGGATCGGGGGAGCTGTTTTTT. The entire variable domain, with the rest obtained from reference TRBV5-1 and TRBJ2-2, is as follows: KAGVTQTPRYLIKTRGQQVTLSCSPISGHRSVSWYQQTPGQGLQFLFEYFSETQRNKGNFPGRFSGRQFSNSRSEMNVSTLELGDSALYLCASSLSQGSGELFFGEGSRLTVL.